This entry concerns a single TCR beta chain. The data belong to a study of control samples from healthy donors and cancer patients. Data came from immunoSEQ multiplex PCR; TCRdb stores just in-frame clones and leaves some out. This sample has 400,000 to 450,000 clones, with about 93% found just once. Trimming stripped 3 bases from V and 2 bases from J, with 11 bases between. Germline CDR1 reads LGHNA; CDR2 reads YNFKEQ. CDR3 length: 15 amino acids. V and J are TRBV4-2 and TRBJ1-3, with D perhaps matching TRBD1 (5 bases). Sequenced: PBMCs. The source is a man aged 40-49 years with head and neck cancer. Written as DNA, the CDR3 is TGTGCCAGCAGCCAGGCCGGGGGGGCTGGAAACACCATATATTTT. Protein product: CASSQAGGAGNTIYF.